This note documents a single T cell receptor beta chain sequence. The antigen remains undetermined. This record comes from a study of cytomegalovirus exposure and HLA in healthy donors. Whole-study context: Researchers found that under 90% of over 350 genotyped donors fell within the Caucasian-associated ancestry cluster.

PCR primers comprised 60 Vbeta and 13 Jbeta primers. Sequencing used immunoSEQ multiplex PCR; TCRdb keeps in-frame clones, though not all of them. This table holds 150,000 to 200,000 clones, about three quarters found once. Germline V CDR1 and CDR2: SGHRS, YFSETQ. The CDR3 contains 15 residues. V lost 4 bases, J lost 3 bases, and 6 bases stayed unmatched. Study-wide points: Later analysis identified several of the most significant clusters that appeared linked to common viral pathogens. In terms of immune exposure information, only CMV serostatus was available. In an earlier analysis, in 540 or so donors, most V segments appeared productive either ~87% or ~30% of the time.

The receptor was isolated from a middle-aged woman in good health and CMV-seronegative. The sequencing input was PBMCs. This chain links TRBV5-1 with TRBJ2-7, with 11 bases fitting TRBD2. The CDR3 spells CASSRGLAEYYEQYF. CDR3 nucleotide sequence: TGCGCCAGCAGCAGGGGACTAGCGGAATACTACGAGCAGTACTTC.